These 20 T cell receptor beta chains were all obtained from the same sample, sequenced in a study of tumor-infiltrating lymphocytes in primary liver carcinoma. Making TCR beta cDNA involved around 510 ng total RNA and a constant-region primer. Researchers made the TCR beta libraries by running three nested multiplex PCR rounds with slightly modified ARM-PCR. It was with TRBV1-TRBV30 forward primers and a C-beta reverse primer that the first two PCR rounds were run, at 10 cycles each. TCRdb used MiXCR to reprocess the multiplex PCR reads, holding one entry per CDR3 protein. Here the sample spans some 190,000 distinct CDR3 sequences, over 50% being singletons. Blood RNA originated from unsorted whole blood, with germline DNA additionally extracted. The sample was peripheral blood. Source of these receptors: a man aged 35-49 years with primary liver carcinoma and hepatitis B virus infection.

In the case of this clonotype: Just one base apart from a much larger clone, this may be a read error. The chain couples TRBV11-2 to TRBJ2-3, with 10 bases aligning to TRBD2. Germline CDR1 is SGHAT and CDR2 is FQNNGV. The CDR3 is 14 residues long. Written as DNA, the CDR3 is TGTGCCAGCAGCAGGACTAGCGGCACAGATACGCGGTATTTT. Its translation: CASSRTSGTDTRYF.

The chain joins TRBV10-3 to TRBJ2-3; 7 bases are a match to TRBD1. Trimming cost V 10 bases and J 6 bases; bases outside gene matches: 13. The CDR3 extends over 14 amino acids. The germline CDR1 and CDR2 sequences are ENHRY and SYGVKD. CDR3 in DNA: TGTGCCACCGGGACAGTGGAAGTTTGGGATACGCAGTATTTT. This codes for CATGTVEVWDTQYF.

In regard to this clonotype: A read error may be the cause here, since a much bigger clone is one base away. This CDR3 fails to terminate in the conserved phenylalanine or tryptophan, so it likely reflects a read error. This chain connects TRBV29-1 to TRBJ2-1; 8 bases agree with TRBD1. The germline V gene has CDR1 SQVTM and CDR2 ANQGSEA. This CDR3 is built from 13 residues. The junction had 12 bases not matched to a gene; V was cut back by 8 bases and J by 9 bases. The CDR3 protein is CSTGQGPPGEQFS. The DNA of the CDR3 is TGCAGCACTGGACAGGGACCCCCCGGTGAGCAGTTCTCC.

This clonotype appeared a single time. J is TRBJ1-1 and V is TRBV6-2 or TRBV6-3, with 9 nucleotides matching TRBD1. The CDR3 totals 11 residues. From germline, CDR1 is MNHEY and CDR2 SVGEGT. Germline trimming cut 5 bases from V and 9 bases from J; bases unmatched to any gene: 1. The CDR3 reads CASSGQGKAFF. The CDR3 DNA sequence: TGTGCCAGCAGTGGACAGGGGAAAGCTTTCTTT.

V gene TRBV11-2 combines with J gene TRBJ2-7, with 9 bases identical to TRBD2. CDR1 is SGHAT and CDR2 is FQNNGV in the germline V gene. The CDR3 length is 14 residues. Losses at the gene ends were 6 bases for V and 10 bases for J; bases not matched to a gene: 13. The CDR3, as DNA: TGTGCCAGCAGGAGCCCGGGACTAGCAAGGGAACAGTACTTC. Residues: CASRSPGLAREQYF.

The J gene is TRBJ2-3, the V gene TRBV28, with TRBD2 matching over 7 bases. Looked up from germline, CDR1 is MDHEN and CDR2 is SYDVKM. Germline trimming cut 3 bases from V and 2 bases from J; bases unmatched to any gene: 5. This CDR3 contains 15 residues. CDR3 amino acids: CASSFVGRFTDTQYF. CDR3 nucleotide sequence: TGTGCCAGCAGTTTCGTCGGGAGGTTCACAGATACGCAGTATTTT.

The chain couples TRBV10-3 to TRBJ2-3, with D hard to call. V was pared by 4 bases and J by 0 bases, with 8 bases between. The CDR3 is 14 amino acids. Germline CDR1 is ENHRY and CDR2 is SYGVKD. This CDR3 is CAISVGVSTDTQYF. The CDR3 nucleotides read TGTGCCATCAGTGTAGGCGTTAGCACAGATACGCAGTATTTT.

The J gene is TRBJ1-1, the V gene TRBV5-1, with 8 bases identical to TRBD1. The CDR3 is 16 residues long. V shed 0 bases, J shed 4 bases, and the junction held 8 bases outside the gene matches. Germline CDR1 is SGHRS and CDR2 is YFSETQ. The CDR3 DNA reads TGCGCCAGCAGCTTGGTCGGGACAGGCGGGACCACTGAAGCTTTCTTT. Translating gives CASSLVGTGGTTEAFF. Filled out from reference TRBV5-1 and TRBJ1-1, the complete variable domain reads KAGVTQTPRYLIKTRGQQVTLSCSPISGHRSVSWYQQTPGQGLQFLFEYFSETQRNKGNFPGRFSGRQFSNSRSEMNVSTLELGDSALYLCASSLVGTGGTTEAFFGQGTRLTVV.

The gene calls are TRBV11-2 and TRBJ1-1; D call uncertain. Trimming pared 4 bases from V and 0 bases from J, leaving 12 bases between. This CDR3 comprises 15 residues. Germline CDR1 SGHAT, CDR2 FQNNGV. CDR3 DNA: TGTGCCAGCAGCTCACCGGGTCAGATGAACACTGAAGCTTTCTTT. It is translated as CASSSPGQMNTEAFF.

This clonotype showed up just a few times. Likely a read error: the CDR3 ends without its conserved phenylalanine or tryptophan. The gene calls are TRBV11-2 and TRBJ2-1; a weak D match, TRBD2 (6 bases). Germline CDR1 reads SGHAT; CDR2 reads FQNNGV. V lost 4 bases to trimming and J lost 12 bases, with 16 bases between them. This CDR3 spans 13 amino acids. CDR3 sequence (DNA): TGTGCCAGCAGCTCGGGACTCCTAAGCGGGCAGTTCCTC. Translation: CASSSGLLSGQFL.

As for this clonotype: A read error may be the cause here, since a much bigger clone is one base away. The missing conserved phenylalanine or tryptophan at the end of this CDR3 makes a read error likely. The V and J genes are TRBV11-2 and TRBJ1-1; D uncertain. Germline V gives CDR1 SGHAT, CDR2 FQNNGV. The CDR3 length is 14 residues. The V end was cut by 1 base, the J end by 1 base, with 7 bases between. The CDR3 loop is CASSLVTQNTEAFL. The CDR3 bases are TGTGCCAGCAGCTTAGTAACCCAGAACACTGAAGCTTTCCTT.

The V gene is TRBV11-2, the J gene TRBJ2-2; D may be TRBD2 (7 bases). V lost 3 bases and J 1 base, leaving 12 bases between the germline ends. Germline-derived CDR1 and CDR2 are SGHAT and FQNNGV. This CDR3 spans 16 amino acids. CDR3: CASSLGGPLNTGELFF. DNA of the CDR3: TGTGCCAGCAGCTTGGGGGGGCCCCTGAACACCGGGGAGCTGTTTTTT.

This clonotype was seen repeatedly, ten times or more. The rearrangement joins TRBV12-3 or TRBV12-4 to TRBJ1-5; possibly TRBD1 for D (6 bases). This CDR3 comprises 13 residues. Trimming removed 7 bases at V and 11 bases at J, with 18 bases between. The chain's CDR3 is CASTPPGGASQHF. CDR3 DNA: TGTGCCAGCACTCCACCTGGGGGGGCATCCCAGCATTTT.

V gene TRBV6-6 combines with J gene TRBJ2-5; 12 nucleotides line up with TRBD2. The V segment lost 5 bases and the J segment 4 bases; nucleotides outside the gene matches: 8. This CDR3 is 16 amino acids long. Germline V lookup: CDR1 MNHNY, CDR2 SVGAGI (reference sequence). The CDR3 spells CASSRTSGTRRETQYF. The CDR3 DNA reads TGTGCCAGCAGTCGGACTAGCGGGACACGGCGAGAGACCCAGTACTTC.

The chain is built from TRBV29-1 and TRBJ1-1; 9 nucleotides match TRBD1. In germline, CDR1 is SQVTM, CDR2 ANQGSEA. The V gene end was trimmed by 7 bases and the J gene end by 1 base; junction bases not matched to a gene: 4. This CDR3 is 13 amino acids long. The chain's CDR3 is CSGSGQGNTEAFF. Here the CDR3 DNA reads TGCAGCGGCTCGGGACAGGGGAACACTGAAGCTTTCTTT.

Of note for this clonotype: One end of the junction is discordant with germline, which a read error may explain. The chain joins TRBV11-2 to TRBJ2-7, with a weak D call TRBD1 (6 bases). The CDR3 covers 12 residues. Germline V lookup: CDR1 SGHAT, CDR2 FQNNGV. The CDR3 loop reads CASCLGAHEQYF. CDR3 nucleotide sequence: TGTGCCAGCTGCTTGGGGGCACACGAGCAGTACTTC.

This sequence joins TRBV5-1 and TRBJ2-5; D is perhaps TRBD2 (5 bases). Germline CDR1 is SGHRS and CDR2 is YFSETQ. The length of the CDR3 is 10 residues. Trimming took off 7 bases at V and 9 bases at J, with 10 bases between the two ends. CDR3 bases: TGCGCCAGCGGCGAGGAGGCCCAGTACTTC. Translating it yields CASGEEAQYF.

The chain combines TRBV10-3 with TRBJ2-5; 13 positions agree with TRBD2. Germline V gene sequence: CDR1 ENHRY, CDR2 SYGVKD. The V segment lost 6 bases and the J segment 4 bases; nucleotides outside the gene matches: 2. The CDR3 is 14 residues long. The CDR3 loop reads CAISRLAGGETQYF. The CDR3 bases are TGTGCCATCAGCCGACTAGCGGGAGGAGAGACCCAGTACTTC.

This clonotype was recorded only once. The V call is TRBV6-5, the J call TRBJ2-7, with D tentatively TRBD1 (6 bases). Germline assignment: CDR1 MNHEY and CDR2 SVGAGI. With 6 bases removed from V and 4 bases from J, the gap between germline ends came to 19 bases. This CDR3 contains 15 residues. The CDR3 bases are TGTGCCAGCAGGCGCTCCGGGACATGGCGATACGAGCAGTACTTC. This codes for CASRRSGTWRYEQYF.

The rearrangement joins TRBV12-3 or TRBV12-4 to TRBJ1-5; D is uncertain. This CDR3 contains 13 residues. Trimming removed 2 bases at V and 9 bases at J, with 11 bases between. This CDR3 reads CASSLQVYRPQHF. For the CDR3, the DNA is TGTGCCAGCAGTTTACAGGTATATCGGCCCCAGCATTTT.